This T cell receptor beta chain was sequenced during a study of shared clonotypes between healthy human individuals. In the study overall: Three CD4 naive, three CD4 memory, two CD8 naive and one CD8 memory plate were used per donor.

Several immunoSEQ plates held equal portions of the genomic DNA taken from each subset. Profiling relied on immunoSEQ multiplex PCR, and the TCRdb table lists in-frame clones only, not all of them. This table holds a few million clones, around 90% found once. The donor population consisted of healthy HIV-negative adults with no recent acute infections or vaccinations. This CDR3 is built from 15 residues. Germline V gives CDR1 SGHRS, CDR2 YFSETQ. Trimming stripped 0 bases from V and 3 bases from J, with 13 bases between. This clonotype originated in a man between 18 and 29 years old in good health. Some clones in this sample may be carry-over from other donors' samples. What was sequenced was naive CD4+ T cells from PBMCs. Subset given: CD45RA+ positively selected. The chain has TRBV5-1 and TRBJ2-7; D uncertain. The DNA of the CDR3 is TGCGCCAGCAGCTTGGAACCCCTGGACGACTACGAGCAGTACTTC. It yields the protein CASSLEPLDDYEQYF. Together with reference TRBV5-1 and TRBJ2-7, the CDR3 gives the full variable domain: KAGVTQTPRYLIKTRGQQVTLSCSPISGHRSVSWYQQTPGQGLQFLFEYFSETQRNKGNFPGRFSGRQFSNSRSEMNVSTLELGDSALYLCASSLEPLDDYEQYFGPGTRLTVT.